The clone carrying this TCR beta chain was seen a single time. Its cognate antigen is unknown. These data belong to a study of cytomegalovirus exposure and HLA in healthy donors. Germline values: CDR1 SQVTM, CDR2 ANQGSEA. The CDR3 spans 9 residues. Trimming removed 6 bases at V and 7 bases at J, with 6 bases between. Study-wide results and limits: Accounts indicate the classifier identified cytomegalovirus status with strong specificity and sensitivity. Analyses of presence and absence presupposed an approximately uniform sequencing depth across donors. Later analysis identified 17,000 or so TCR beta sequences associated with HLA alleles, using a false discovery rate threshold of 0.05. Researchers counted some 150 TCR beta chains as cytomegalovirus-associated.

The PCR used 60 Vbeta and 13 Jbeta primers. Profiling relied on immunoSEQ multiplex PCR, and the TCRdb table lists in-frame clones only, not all of them. In the table there are around 90,000 clones, roughly 77% of which are singletons. V gene TRBV29-1 combines with J gene TRBJ1-2; D remains ambiguous. This TCR derives from a human donor in good health. The material sequenced was PBMCs. CDR3 in DNA: TGCAGCGTCCCGGGTGGCTACACCTTC. Translated, it gives CSVPGGYTF.